The next 30 T cell receptor beta chains were all read from a single sample in a study of tumor-infiltrating lymphocytes in primary liver carcinoma. Reverse transcription of 450 to 500 ng total RNA with a constant-region primer produced TCR beta cDNA. Each TCR beta library was derived from three nested multiplex PCR rounds that employed slightly modified ARM-PCR. Forward primers for TRBV1-TRBV30 and a C-beta reverse primer served the first two PCR rounds, at about 11 cycles each. Via MiXCR, TCRdb re-called the multiplex PCR reads, giving one row per CDR3 protein. The sample lists around 190,000 distinct CDR3 sequences; 85% were seen once. For each extraction, RNA and DNA were obtained together from 20-30 mg of unsorted bulk tissue. Source material: tumor tissue from primary liver carcinoma. The receptors stem from a man in his forties or fifties with primary liver carcinoma and hepatitis B virus infection.

This clonotype appeared once. The germline gene is not matched at one end of the junction; a read error may be the cause. This rearrangement joins TRBV11-2 to TRBJ2-1, with TRBD2 matching over 8 bases. This CDR3 has 16 amino acids. Germline V lookup: CDR1 SGHAT, CDR2 FQNNGV. CDR3 coding DNA: TGTGCCAGCACAAGTAGCGGGAACTCACAGAGCTATGAACAGTTCTTC. This translates into CASTSSGNSQSYEQFF.

To note about this clonotype: The junction differs from germline at one of its ends, possibly a read error. The genes are TRBV12-3 or TRBV12-4 and TRBJ1-1, with D perhaps matching TRBD1 (6 bases). The CDR3 is 13 residues long. The CDR3 DNA is TGTGCCAATAGTTTTTCAGGGGCCGCTGAAGCTTTGTTT. This encodes CANSFSGAAEALF.

Of note for this clonotype: This CDR3 fails to terminate in the conserved phenylalanine or tryptophan, so it likely reflects a read error. The DNA is left out, because the CDR3 cannot be placed on it with certainty; the CDR3 is given as TCRdb lists it. The gene calls are TRBV11-1 and TRBJ2-1; the D call of TRBD2 is as the table states it, not checked on the DNA. Germline V gene lookup returns CDR1 SGHAT and CDR2 FQDESV (reference sequence). The CDR3 is made up of 13 amino acids, end residues included. This chain's CDR3 is CAISAGGPNEQFL.

This clonotype appeared a single time. One junction end disagrees with the germline gene, perhaps due to a read error. The DNA of the CDR3 is TGCATCGCCATGTCATCTGGGACCGGCACTCCCTACGAGCAGAACTTC. The encoded protein is CIAMSSGTGTPYEQNF. The chain uses TRBV29-1 and TRBJ2-7; D could derive from TRBD1 or TRBD2 (5 bases each). This CDR3 has 16 residues. In germline, CDR1 is SQVTM, CDR2 ANQGSEA.

This clonotype has a count of ten or more. The chain links TRBV6-5 to TRBJ2-7; no reliable D call. CDR3 length: 12 amino acids. Trimming removed 3 bases at V and 4 bases at J, with 7 bases between. Germline CDR1 and CDR2: MNHEY and SVGAGI. The DNA of the CDR3 is TGTGCCAGCAGTTATATGGGGTACGAGCAGTACTTC. It encodes CASSYMGYEQYF.

The rearrangement links TRBV6-2 or TRBV6-3 to TRBJ2-7, with D perhaps assigned TRBD1 or TRBD2 (7 bases each). V dropped 5 bases and J dropped 2 bases, with 22 bases sitting between them. Looked up from germline, CDR1 is MNHEY and CDR2 is SVGEGT. This CDR3 is built from 17 residues. CDR3 in amino acids: CASSVGGGQLRPYEQYF. In DNA form, the CDR3 reads TGTGCCAGCAGTGTGGGAGGGGGACAGTTGCGTCCCTACGAGCAGTACTTC.

The sample holds one count of this clonotype. This CDR3 fails to terminate in the conserved phenylalanine or tryptophan, so it likely reflects a read error. The limits of the CDR3 on the DNA are not certain, so only TCRdb's listed CDR3 is given. The rearrangement links TRBV28 to TRBJ2-7; the D segment call TRBD1 is taken from the table without a DNA check. The CDR3 totals 15 residues, both ends included. Germline V CDR1 and CDR2: MDHEN, SYDVKM. CDR3 amino acids: CASSLDRGRFHELYL.

The chain links TRBV11-3 to TRBJ2-1; D might be TRBD1 (6 bases). The germline gives CDR1 SGHNT, CDR2 YENEEA. This CDR3 comprises 17 residues. V was pared by 1 base and J by 15 bases, with 28 bases between. The DNA for the CDR3 is TGTGCCAGCAGCTTAGGCGTACCGGGACACCCCCACAATGAGGCGTTCTTC. Encoded protein: CASSLGVPGHPHNEAFF.

About this clonotype itself: At one end the junction does not follow the germline gene, possibly because of a read error. The chain has TRBV29-1 and TRBJ1-1; D unresolved. The germline V gene encodes CDR1 SQVTM and CDR2 ANQGSEA. The CDR3 is made up of 12 amino acids. The CDR3 protein is CSVRWNATEALF. CDR3 DNA sequence: TGCAGCGTTCGATGGAACGCGACTGAAGCTTTATTT.

The chain links TRBV27 to TRBJ2-7; 10 bases agree with TRBD2. The CDR3 consists of 19 residues. CDR1 is MNHEY and CDR2 is SMNVEV in the germline V gene (reference sequence). V lost 2 bases, J lost 6 bases, and 19 bases stayed unmatched. CDR3 loop: CASSLTVASGRSPRGEQYF. The CDR3 bases are TGTGCCAGCAGTTTAACGGTCGCTAGCGGGAGATCCCCCCGAGGCGAGCAGTACTTC.

This clonotype showed up many times. J is TRBJ2-3 and V is TRBV7-3; 16 bases fit TRBD2. The CDR3 spans 18 residues. With 5 bases clipped from V and 6 bases from J, the junction kept 11 bases outside the gene matches. In germline, CDR1 is SGHTA, CDR2 FQGTGA. Written as DNA, the CDR3 is TGTGCCAGCAGCCCAGGGACTAGCGGGAGGGCCGCACAGGATACGCAGTATTTT. It yields the protein CASSPGTSGRAAQDTQYF.

As for this clonotype: Because the CDR3 is missing its conserved closing phenylalanine or tryptophan, this is likely a read error. This sequence joins TRBV11-2 and TRBJ2-7, with TRBD1 as a possible D gene (5 bases). Germline-derived CDR1 and CDR2 are SGHAT and FQNNGV. The CDR3 totals 14 residues. The CDR3 here is CASSANRNSYKQYL. The CDR3 DNA follows: TGTGCCAGCAGCGCTAACAGGAACTCCTACAAGCAGTACTTA.

This rearrangement joins TRBV9 to TRBJ2-6, with D possibly TRBD2 on 5 matching bases. V shed 4 bases and J shed 0 bases, with 17 bases lying between them. The CDR3 extends over 18 amino acids. The V gene's germline CDR1 is SGDLS and CDR2 YYNGEE. This chain's CDR3 is CASSIWAGLLSGANVLTF. In DNA, the CDR3 is TGTGCCAGCAGCATATGGGCGGGTTTACTCTCTGGGGCCAACGTCCTGACTTTC.

In the case of this clonotype: Sequence at one end of the junction differs from germline and may be a read error. The rearrangement uses TRBV5-5 and TRBJ1-5, with D tentatively TRBD1 (5 bases). This CDR3 is 14 amino acids long. Germline CDR1 is SGHKS and CDR2 is YYEKEE (reference sequence). The CDR3 spells CASSSGGIGQPQDF. For the CDR3, the DNA is TGTGCCAGCAGCAGCGGGGGGATAGGTCAGCCCCAGGATTTT.

Concerning this clonotype: A junction end diverges from the germline sequence, so it may reflect a read error. This chain joins TRBV11-3 and TRBJ2-1; a weak D match, TRBD2 (6 bases). This CDR3 contains 19 residues. CDR1 is SGHNT and CDR2 is YENEEA in the germline V gene. The CDR3 bases are TGTACCAGCAGCTTAGGCCGGCAGGATACTCGGGGGTCTTACAATGAGCAGTTCTTC. Translation: CTSSLGRQDTRGSYNEQFF.

On this clonotype: A read error may be the cause here, since a much bigger clone is one base away. This sequence joins TRBV5-4 and TRBJ2-3; TRBD1 matches at 10 bases. Germline V gives CDR1 SGHNT, CDR2 YYREEE (reference sequence). The CDR3 consists of 14 residues. Written as DNA, the CDR3 is TGTGCCGCCTGGGACAGGGGACTCACAGGTACGCAGTATTTT. Protein sequence: CAAWDRGLTGTQYF.

As regards this clonotype: The junction does not match germline at one end; this may be a read error. The CDR3 is CASSWTSGSGEIQYF. The CDR3 DNA reads TGTGCCAGCAGTTGGACTAGCGGGAGTGGAGAGATCCAGTATTTC. This chain connects TRBV6-2 or TRBV6-3 to TRBJ2-5; TRBD2 matches 13 bases. Germline V gene sequence: CDR1 MNHEY, CDR2 SVGEGT. This CDR3 spans 15 amino acids.

Concerning this clonotype: The junction shows a germline mismatch at one end, possibly a read error. The rearrangement links TRBV10-1 to TRBJ2-7, with D tentatively TRBD1 (5 bases). Germline CDR1 and CDR2: WNHNN and SYGVQD (reference sequence). The length of the CDR3 is 14 residues. The CDR3 DNA reads TGCACCAGTAGTGGGGCGACTGGCGAATACGAGCAGTACTTC. Its protein product is CTSSGATGEYEQYF.

The V call is TRBV5-4, the J call TRBJ1-2, with 11 bases matching TRBD1. The length of the CDR3 is 15 residues. Trimming at V came to 5 bases and at J to 10 bases, leaving 13 bases not matched to a gene. Germline lookup yields CDR1 SGHNT and CDR2 YYREEE (reference sequence). As DNA, the CDR3 is TGTGCCAGCAGGGGGACAGGGGGGCTCGACTGTGACTACACCTTC. It is translated as CASRGTGGLDCDYTF. The whole variable domain, filled in from reference TRBV5-4 and TRBJ1-2, reads ETGVTQSPTHLIKTRGQQVTLRCSSQSGHNTVSWYQQALGQGPQFIFQYYREEENGRGNFPPRFSGLQFPNYSSELNVNALELDDSALYLCASRGTGGLDCDYTFGSGTRLTVV.

The sample holds a few counts of this clonotype. The J gene is TRBJ2-5, the V gene TRBV4-3; D ambiguous. The CDR3 is made up of 14 amino acids. The ends were cut back, 6 bases at V and 5 bases at J, with 16 bases in the middle. CDR1 is LGHNA and CDR2 is YSLEER in the germline V gene. The CDR3 coding sequence is TGCGCCAGCAGTCATGAGGAGTACCTGGAGACCCAGTACTTC. Protein: CASSHEEYLETQYF.

Of note for this clonotype: The germline gene is not matched at one end of the junction; a read error may be the cause. V gene TRBV28 combines with J gene TRBJ2-7; D is possibly TRBD1 (5 bases). Germline lookup yields CDR1 MDHEN and CDR2 SYDVKM. The CDR3 runs to 17 residues. The CDR3 sequence is CVSRTSDAGEAFGEQYF. The CDR3 DNA follows: TGTGTCAGCAGGACATCCGATGCAGGAGAGGCTTTTGGGGAGCAGTACTTC.

Notes on this clonotype: One base away lies a much larger clone, so this may be a sequencing read error. This sequence joins TRBV28 and TRBJ2-1; D remains ambiguous. Trimming left V 11 bases short and J 5 bases short, with 13 bases between. Germline CDR1 and CDR2: MDHEN and SYDVKM. The CDR3 totals 12 residues. The CDR3 spells CAGSTWHNEQFF. CDR3 nucleotide sequence: TGTGCCGGATCCACATGGCACAATGAGCAGTTCTTC.

Regarding this clonotype: The junction does not match germline at one end; this may be a read error. This chain uses TRBV5-4 with TRBJ2-1, with TRBD2 matching 14 bases. Looked up from germline, CDR1 is SGHNT and CDR2 is YYREEE (reference sequence). The CDR3 runs to 18 residues. The CDR3 nucleotides are TGTGCCAGCAGCCGGGGACTAGCGGGAGTTTTGGCCTACAATGAGGAGTTCTTC. As protein: CASSRGLAGVLAYNEEFF.

A note on this clonotype: Just one base apart from a much larger clone, this may be a read error. The genes are TRBV28 and TRBJ2-1; weak D call: TRBD2 (6 bases). Germline assignment: CDR1 MDHEN and CDR2 SYDVKM. The CDR3 contains 17 residues. The germline V and J ends were trimmed by 5 bases and 6 bases, with 23 bases remaining between them. As DNA, the CDR3 is TGTGCCAGCAGTCCACCCAGGAGGGGCACCTTTGGCAATGAGCAGTTCTTC. This codes for CASSPPRRGTFGNEQFF.

As concerns this clonotype: A read error is likely, as this CDR3 ends without the conserved phenylalanine or tryptophan. The chain links TRBV29-1 to TRBJ1-1; D possibly corresponds to TRBD1 (5 bases). The CDR3 has 11 amino acids. Germline V gene data show CDR1 as SQVTM and CDR2 as ANQGSEA. Here the CDR3 DNA reads TGCGGTGCCGGGGACCCCGGCGAAGCTTTCTTA. Translation gives CGAGDPGEAFL.

This rearrangement joins TRBV28 to TRBJ1-2, with D maybe TRBD1 (5 bases). CDR1 is MDHEN, CDR2 SYDVKM, per germline. V was clipped by 8 bases and J by 3 bases, with 16 bases between them. The CDR3 runs 14 residues. Here the CDR3 reads CASWAFGRDYGYTF. The CDR3 DNA follows: TGTGCCAGCTGGGCATTCGGCAGGGACTATGGCTACACCTTC.

Remarks on this clonotype: At one of its ends the junction is not consistent with the germline gene, which may arise from a read error. This chain joins TRBV5-5 and TRBJ2-2; D remains ambiguous. Germline CDR1 SGHKS, CDR2 YYEKEE (reference sequence). The CDR3 runs to 14 residues. The CDR3 DNA sequence: TGTGCCAGCAACTTTAACCTAAACACCGCGGAGCTGTTTTTT. It specifies CASNFNLNTAELFF.

V usage is TRBV6-1 and J usage is TRBJ2-5, with unresolved D. The ends were cut back, 6 bases at V and 6 bases at J, with 20 bases in the middle. Looked up from germline, CDR1 is MNHNS and CDR2 is SASEGT. The CDR3 extends over 15 amino acids. CDR3 loop: CASSPERSIVQTQYF. In DNA, the CDR3 is TGTGCCAGCAGCCCCGAGAGGAGTATAGTGCAGACCCAGTACTTC.

A remark on this clonotype: One end of the junction is discordant with germline, which a read error may explain. J is TRBJ2-1 and V is TRBV28, with D hard to call. CDR3 size: 14 residues. CDR1 MDHEN and CDR2 SYDVKM come from the germline V gene. The CDR3 reads CASCLGLSYNEQFF. In DNA, the CDR3 is TGTGCCAGCTGTTTGGGGTTATCCTACAATGAGCAGTTCTTC.

Note on this clonotype: Its ends do not fully match the called genes, so a read error is possible. The CDR3 protein is CASSQEAGSFEQYF. The CDR3, as DNA: TGTGCCAGCAGCCAAGAAGCAGGATCCTTCGAGCAATACTTC. The J gene is TRBJ2-7, the V gene TRBV4-2; D unclear. The V gene's germline CDR1 is LGHNA and CDR2 YNFKEQ. CDR3 length equals 14 residues.